This T cell receptor beta chain was sequenced in a study of blood T cell repertoires in COVID-19. Authors' data handling: For nucleated cells, counts were estimated from reference gene primer amplification. Measured with immunoSEQ multiplex PCR; TCRdb has only the in-frame clones, and not every one. D and trimming were read from the DNA, whereas the V and J calls and clone size are those reported in that table. Of 100,000 to 150,000 clones listed, 80% to 90% are singletons. This CDR3 contains 14 residues. V gave up 3 bases and J gave up 4 bases; unmatched junction bases: 6. Germline V gives CDR1 SGDLS, CDR2 YYNGEE.

Sequenced input: peripheral blood. This TCR derives from a man in his 70s who had recovered from COVID-19. The chain couples TRBV9 to TRBJ1-2; 7 positions agree with TRBD1. The CDR3 sequence is CASSERQGGYGYTF. The CDR3 DNA reads as TGTGCCAGCAGCGAAAGACAGGGAGGCTATGGCTACACCTTC.